The rows below give T cell receptor beta chains drawn from one sample of a study of blood T cell repertoires in COVID-19. Only in-frame clones appear in the TCRdb table, and some are missing; sequencing was by immunoSEQ multiplex PCR. This sample has 250,000 to 300,000 clones, with roughly 80% found just once. The sequencing input was peripheral blood. The source is a man aged 55-75 years who had recovered from COVID-19. The CDR3 runs from the conserved cysteine through the conserved F or W. The order of the fields is D gene, V gene, J gene, clone size, CDR3 protein, CDR3 DNA. A D gene is named only where the DNA matches it firmly. Clone size is shown for a subset of rows, as once, few, many or a class of expanded clone.

>TRBD2|TRBV6-5|TRBJ2-7|once
CASSSPTSGEYEQYF
TGTGCCAGCAGTTCTCCGACTAGCGGGGAGTACGAGCAGTACTTC
>NA|TRBV19|TRBJ2-1|NA
CASRGESRLNEQFF
TGTGCCAGTAGAGGTGAAAGCAGACTCAATGAGCAGTTCTTC
>NA|TRBV5-1|TRBJ2-2|NA
CASSLVAGLTGELFF
TGCGCCAGCAGCTTGGTCGCAGGGCTCACCGGGGAGCTGTTTTTT
>TRBD2|TRBV4-1|TRBJ2-5|NA
CASSQPVLAGGPETQYF
TGCGCCAGCAGCCAACCGGTACTAGCGGGAGGGCCGGAGACCCAGTACTTC
>NA|TRBV25-1|TRBJ2-5|NA
CASRRVGQETQYF
TGTGCCAGCAGAAGAGTGGGCCAGGAGACCCAGTACTTC
>TRBD1|TRBV5-1|TRBJ2-2|NA
CASSLRTGSGELFF
TGCGCCAGCAGCTTGCGGACAGGGTCCGGGGAGCTGTTTTTT
>NA|TRBV28|TRBJ2-7|NA
CASRTGASGYEQYF
TGTGCCAGCAGGACAGGAGCTAGCGGCTACGAGCAGTACTTC
>NA|TRBV4-1|TRBJ2-2|NA
CASSQESTAGMFWELFF
TGCGCCAGCAGCCAAGAGTCGACTGCCGGTATGTTCTGGGAGCTGTTTTTT
>TRBD2|TRBV5-4|TRBJ2-1|NA
CASSRSGGDYNEQFF
TGTGCCAGCAGCCGTAGCGGGGGGGATTACAATGAGCAGTTCTTC
>TRBD1|TRBV23-1|TRBJ2-7|once
CASSTGTGGSYEQYF
TGCGCCAGCAGTACCGGGACAGGGGGCTCCTACGAGCAGTACTTC
>NA|TRBV9|TRBJ2-5|NA
CASSPRPGREETQYF
TGTGCCAGCAGCCCTAGGCCGGGACGGGAGGAGACCCAGTACTTC
>TRBD1|TRBV5-1|TRBJ2-5|NA
CASRGTGGGTETQYF
TGCGCCAGCAGGGGAACAGGGGGTGGTACAGAGACCCAGTACTTC
>NA|TRBV14|TRBJ2-7|NA
CASSQVLLPYEQYF
TGTGCCAGCAGCCAAGTGCTCCTACCCTACGAGCAGTACTTC
>TRBD2|TRBV2|TRBJ2-3|once
CASRLADTDTQYF
TGTGCCAGCCGACTAGCGGATACAGATACGCAGTATTTT
>NA|TRBV5-6|TRBJ2-7|NA
CASSLAGSYEQYF
TGTGCCAGCAGCTTGGCAGGGTCCTACGAGCAGTACTTC
>TRBD1|TRBV27|TRBJ1-1|NA
CASSLSTGQARWTEAFF
TGTGCCAGCAGTTTATCGACCGGACAGGCCCGCTGGACTGAAGCTTTCTTT
>NA|TRBV5-1|TRBJ2-5|NA
CASSLPGSQETQYF
TGCGCCAGCAGCCTCCCGGGATCCCAAGAGACCCAGTACTTC
>NA|TRBV7-3|TRBJ2-2|NA
CASSLGGLNTGELFF
TGTGCCAGCAGCTTAGGGGGACTTAACACCGGGGAGCTGTTTTTT
>TRBD2|TRBV3-1/TRBV3-2|TRBJ2-3|NA
CASSSAWRGSNTDTQYF
TGTGCCAGCAGCTCAGCGTGGCGGGGGTCCAACACAGATACGCAGTATTTT
>TRBD2|TRBV7-8|TRBJ2-7|few
CASRLAGYEQYF
TGTGCCAGCAGACTAGCGGGTTACGAGCAGTACTTC
>TRBD1|TRBV27|TRBJ1-6|NA
CASTRDRDSSPLHF
TGTGCCAGCACCCGGGACAGGGACAGTTCACCCCTCCACTTT
>TRBD2|TRBV3-1/TRBV3-2|TRBJ2-3|NA
CASSRRGLAQADTQYF
TGTGCCAGCAGCCGTCGGGGACTAGCCCAGGCGGATACGCAGTATTTT
>NA|TRBV21-1|TRBJ2-3|NA
CASRIQSRGGDTQYF
TGTGCCAGCAGAATTCAATCCCGGGGAGGAGATACGCAGTATTTT
>NA|TRBV5-1|TRBJ2-5|NA
CASSLGTSGQETQYF
TGCGCCAGCAGCTTGGGGACTTCAGGACAAGAGACCCAGTACTTC
>NA|TRBV2|TRBJ2-7|NA
CASSHRTGGTSGAYEQYF
TGTGCCAGCAGCCACAGGACAGGGGGGACTAGCGGCGCCTACGAGCAGTACTTC
>NA|TRBV6-5|TRBJ1-5|few
CASSSSLGEPQHF
TGTGCCAGCAGTTCCAGCCTAGGGGAGCCCCAGCATTTT
>TRBD1|TRBV19|TRBJ2-5|NA
CASSITGQQETQYF
TGTGCCAGTAGTATAACGGGACAGCAAGAGACCCAGTACTTC